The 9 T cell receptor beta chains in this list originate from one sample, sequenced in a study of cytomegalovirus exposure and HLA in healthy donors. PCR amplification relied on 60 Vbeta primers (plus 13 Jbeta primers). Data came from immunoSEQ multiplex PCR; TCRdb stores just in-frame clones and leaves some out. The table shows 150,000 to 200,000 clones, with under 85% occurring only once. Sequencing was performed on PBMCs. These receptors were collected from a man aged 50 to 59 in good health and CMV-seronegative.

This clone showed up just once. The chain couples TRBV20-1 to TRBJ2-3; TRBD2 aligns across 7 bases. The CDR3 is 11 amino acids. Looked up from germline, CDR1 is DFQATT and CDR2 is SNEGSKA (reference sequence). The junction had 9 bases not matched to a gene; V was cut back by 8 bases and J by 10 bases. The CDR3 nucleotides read TGCAGTCAAACACTCGGGGGGTCGCAGTATTTT. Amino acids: CSQTLGGSQYF.

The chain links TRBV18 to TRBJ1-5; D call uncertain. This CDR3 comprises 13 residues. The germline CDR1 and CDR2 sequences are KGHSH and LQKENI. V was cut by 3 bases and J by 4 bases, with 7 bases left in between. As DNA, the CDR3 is TGTGCCAGCTCACCTCTAGAGAATCAGCCCCAGCATTTT. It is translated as CASSPLENQPQHF.

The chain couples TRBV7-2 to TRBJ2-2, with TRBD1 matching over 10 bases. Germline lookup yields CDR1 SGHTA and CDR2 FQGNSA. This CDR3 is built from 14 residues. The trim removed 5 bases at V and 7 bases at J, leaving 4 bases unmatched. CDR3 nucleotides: TGTGCCAGCAGCCGGACAGGGGGAGTCGGGGAGCTGTTTTTT. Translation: CASSRTGGVGELFF.

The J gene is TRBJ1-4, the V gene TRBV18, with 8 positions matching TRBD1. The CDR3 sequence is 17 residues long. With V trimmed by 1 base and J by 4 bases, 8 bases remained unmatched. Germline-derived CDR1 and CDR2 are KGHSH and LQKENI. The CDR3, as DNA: TGTGCCAGCTCACCACGACTAGGACAGGGCCTTAATGAAAAACTGTTTTTT. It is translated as CASSPRLGQGLNEKLFF.

CDR3 region: CSGRTSGTYEQYF. CDR3 in DNA: TGCAGCGGACGGACTAGCGGGACCTACGAGCAGTACTTC. The chain combines TRBV29-1 with TRBJ2-5; TRBD2 matches at 12 bases. The J call may be mistaken, given a closer DNA end match to TRBJ2-7. This CDR3 is built from 13 residues. CDR1 is SQVTM and CDR2 is ANQGSEA in the germline V gene.

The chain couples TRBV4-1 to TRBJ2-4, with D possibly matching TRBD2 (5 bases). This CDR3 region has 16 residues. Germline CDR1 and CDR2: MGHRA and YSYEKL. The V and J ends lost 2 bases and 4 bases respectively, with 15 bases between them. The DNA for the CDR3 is TGCGCCAGCAGCCAAATTCTCCCAGGCGGGAAAAACATTCAGTACTTC. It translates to CASSQILPGGKNIQYF.

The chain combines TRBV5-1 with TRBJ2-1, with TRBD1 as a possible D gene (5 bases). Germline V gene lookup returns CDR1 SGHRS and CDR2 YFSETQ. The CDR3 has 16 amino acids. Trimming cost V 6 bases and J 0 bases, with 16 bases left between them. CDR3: CASTLLGRSSYNEQFF. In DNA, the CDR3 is TGCGCCAGCACCTTATTGGGGCGGAGCTCCTACAATGAGCAGTTCTTC.

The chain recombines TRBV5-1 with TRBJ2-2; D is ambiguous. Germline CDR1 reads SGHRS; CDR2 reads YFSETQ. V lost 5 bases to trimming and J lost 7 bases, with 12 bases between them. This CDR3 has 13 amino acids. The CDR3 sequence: CASSYDGRGELFF. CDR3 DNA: TGCGCCAGCAGTTATGATGGGCGCGGGGAGCTGTTTTTT.

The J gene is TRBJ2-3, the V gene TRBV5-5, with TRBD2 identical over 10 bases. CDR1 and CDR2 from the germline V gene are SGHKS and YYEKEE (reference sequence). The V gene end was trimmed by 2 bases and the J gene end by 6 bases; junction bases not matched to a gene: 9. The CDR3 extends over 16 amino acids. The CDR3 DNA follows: TGTGCCAGCAGCTTCCCCCTAGCGGGGGCCCGGGATACGCAGTATTTT. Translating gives CASSFPLAGARDTQYF.